The source of this T cell receptor beta chain is a study of response to subunit inactivated influenza vaccine. Using its own MiXCR run on the RT-PCR reads, TCRdb lists one record per CDR3 protein. This table has roughly 650,000 distinct CDR3 sequences, around 15% appearing once. Findings of the study overall: A suggestion made by the authors is that each seasonal influenza vaccination recruits few new T cells.

This clonotype has more than one count but fewer than ten. Its antigen is not identified. Germline trimming cut 5 bases from V and 5 bases from J; bases unmatched to any gene: 8. This CDR3 is 15 amino acids long. In germline, CDR1 is MNHEY, CDR2 SMNVEV (reference sequence). The receptor was derived from a man aged 50 to 59 who received an inactivated influenza vaccine. The sample here was PBMCs from blood, taken about 14 days before vaccination. The chain couples TRBV27 to TRBJ2-5, with 10 positions matching TRBD1. The CDR3 DNA sequence: TGTGCCAGCAGTCCCCCCGACAGGGGGCCGGAGACCCAGTACTTC. It encodes CASSPPDRGPETQYF.